Listed below are T cell receptor beta chains from one sample, sequenced in a study of a mutant IDH1 vaccine in newly diagnosed glioma. Method: immunoSEQ multiplex PCR; TCRdb's copy keeps in-frame clones and lacks some. The sample holds more than 40,000 clones; about 88% are singletons and the top ten take around 5.7%. Their target antigens are unknown. This specimen consisted of PBMCs, obtained from a glioma patient whose treatment included an IDH1 peptide vaccine. These receptors were taken from a woman in her 40s with glioma. Each CDR3 is given with its conserved first and last residue. Fields, in order: clone size, D gene, J gene, V gene, CDR3 DNA, CDR3 protein. A D gene is named only where the DNA matches it firmly. Expanded clones get a size class; other rows say once, few or many, or leave the size out.

.	.	TRBJ2-7	TRBV18	TGTGCCAGCTCACAGGCCCTCCGGGGCGAGCAGTACTTC	CASSQALRGEQYF
.	TRBD1	TRBJ1-3	TRBV10-3	TGTGCCATCCGGGACAGCTCTGGAAACACCATATATTTT	CAIRDSSGNTIYF
.	TRBD2	TRBJ2-3	TRBV5-6	TGTGCCAGCAGTAAGCGGGGGAGCACAGATACGCAGTATTTT	CASSKRGSTDTQYF
.	.	TRBJ1-1	TRBV19	TGTGCCAGTAGTATGTGGGGGGTTGGGAACACTGAAGCTTTCTTT	CASSMWGVGNTEAFF
.	.	TRBJ2-1	TRBV5-1	TGCGCCAGCAGCCCCTCAAATAATGAGCAGTTCTTC	CASSPSNNEQFF
.	.	TRBJ2-7	TRBV5-1	TGCGCCAGCAGCGGGGGAGGTGGACAGGTTAACTACGAGCAGTACTTC	CASSGGGGQVNYEQYF
.	TRBD2	TRBJ2-7	TRBV7-2	TGTGCCAGCAGCTTGGCGGGGGAAACCTACGAGCAGTACTTC	CASSLAGETYEQYF
.	.	TRBJ2-3	TRBV6-5	TGTGCCAGCAGTTACGGGGGCGCCACTAGCACAGATACGCAGTATTTT	CASSYGGATSTDTQYF
.	.	TRBJ2-3	TRBV10-2	TGCGCCAGCAGTGAGTGGCTTGATGACGGAACTACTAGCACAGATACGCAGTATTTT	CASSEWLDDGTTSTDTQYF
.	TRBD1	TRBJ1-2	TRBV28	TGTGCCAGCAGGCATACCGGGACAGGGGACGGCTACACCTTC	CASRHTGTGDGYTF
once	TRBD2	TRBJ2-1	TRBV4-1	TGCGCCAGCAGCTTTCTAGCGGGGGACCGTTTGAATGAGCAGTTCTTC	CASSFLAGDRLNEQFF
.	.	TRBJ1-1	TRBV4-2	TGTGCCAGCAGCCCTCGTCTGACAGAGAACACTGAAGCTTTCTTT	CASSPRLTENTEAFF
.	.	TRBJ1-2	TRBV5-8	TGTGCCAACCCGGCCATCTATGGCTACACCTTC	CANPAIYGYTF
.	TRBD1	TRBJ2-7	TRBV19	TGTGCCAGTAGTCCTTCAGGGGGCACCTACGAGCAGTACTTC	CASSPSGGTYEQYF
.	.	TRBJ2-7	TRBV5-4	TGTGCCAGCAGCTTGCAGGAGGGACGAATTATCGAGCAGTACTTC	CASSLQEGRIIEQYF
.	TRBD1	TRBJ2-7	TRBV7-8	TGTGCCAGCAGCTCGGACAGGTACGAGCAGTACTTC	CASSSDRYEQYF
once	.	TRBJ2-7	TRBV5-1	TGCGCCAGCAGCTTGAACCCCGGGACTCACTACGAGCAGTACTTC	CASSLNPGTHYEQYF
.	.	TRBJ1-1	TRBV13	TGTGCCAGCAGCCCAAGGCGGGGGCAGGGAAACACTGAAGCTTTCTTT	CASSPRRGQGNTEAFF
.	.	TRBJ2-7	TRBV27	TGTGCCAGCAGTTTCAGCACGATTCCAACCTACGAGCAGTACTTC	CASSFSTIPTYEQYF
.	.	TRBJ1-2	TRBV5-5	TGTGCCAGCCTCCAAACCGTTAGGGGGACTCCGACGAGCTACACCTTC	CASLQTVRGTPTSYTF
.	.	TRBJ1-4	TRBV15	TGTGCCACCAGCAGAGATGGGGCAGGGTGGACTAATGAAAAACTGTTTTTT	CATSRDGAGWTNEKLFF
once	TRBD1	TRBJ2-4	TRBV5-1	TGCGCCAGCAGCAGGACAGGGGGAGAGAACATTCAGTACTTC	CASSRTGGENIQYF
once	.	TRBJ1-1	TRBV28	TGTGCCAGCAGTTTAGGCGTTGGACAGGAAGCTTTCTTT	CASSLGVGQEAFF
.	.	TRBJ2-1	TRBV28	TGTGCCAGCACACCGTCTTGGGGTGAGCAGTTCTTC	CASTPSWGEQFF